The sequence of this T cell receptor (beta chain) was determined in a study of blood T cells in healthy people across ages. Study observations and caveats: Per million T cells, the diversity of TCR beta decreased roughly linearly as age advanced.

This clonotype was found many times. What it binds is unknown. Using a J-beta primer mix together with a sample-barcoded 5' primer, a second PCR was run for roughly 6 to 12 cycles. TCRdb used MiXCR to reprocess the 5' RACE reads, holding one entry per CDR3 protein. The repertoire includes 790,000 or so distinct CDR3 sequences, roughly three fifths of them detected once, and approximately 24% sits in the top ten. The sequence was collected from a man aged 35 to 55 in good health. Sequenced sample: blood.

Written as DNA, the CDR3 is TGTGCCAGCAGTTACTTGCAAGAGACCCAGTACTTC. This sequence encodes CASSYLQETQYF. V is TRBV6-2 or TRBV6-3 and J is TRBJ2-5; D not resolved. This CDR3 region has 12 residues. Trimming left V 1 base short and J 2 bases short, with 2 bases between. In germline, CDR1 is MNHEY, CDR2 SVGEGT.